This T cell receptor (beta chain) emerged from a study of vaccination and CD4 T cells after COVID-19. About the research overall: Each person enrolled got two BNT162b2 or mRNA-1273 vaccine doses. Controls used CEFX viral epitopes (positive), HIV-1 Nef peptides (negative), or no peptide.

The time point here: late sampling 161 to 241 days after vaccination in a few convalescent patients. The treatment denotes: roughly nine-day PBMC culture with coronavirus spike peptide pools or control peptides (ViraFEST assay). Study-wide points: Post-vaccination reactive clonotypes (median roughly 37) did not differ significantly from post-infection (under 22).

There are 14 residues in the CDR3. Trimming cost V 5 bases and J 7 bases; bases outside gene matches: 7. Looked up from germline, CDR1 is SEHNR and CDR2 is FQNEAQ (reference sequence). Sequencing of the DNA from cultured CD4+ T cells was carried out with the Oncomine TCR Beta short-read assay. TCRdb used MiXCR to reprocess the PCR reads, holding one entry per CDR3 protein. This table holds 25,000 to 30,000 distinct CDR3 sequences, under 40% found once. Points on this clonotype: Its antigen is unidentified.

The clonotype was recovered from a human donor who had recovered from COVID-19. Sequenced material: CD4+ T cells from blood, cultured in vitro, taken about 7 months after SARS-CoV-2 vaccination. The chain is built from TRBV7-9 and TRBJ2-1; 8 positions agree with TRBD1. The CDR3 region has the DNA TGTGCCAGCAGCATCGACAGGGGCTGGAATGAGCAGTTCTTC. This encodes CASSIDRGWNEQFF.